Listed here are 22 T cell receptor beta chains from one sample, sequenced in a study of OX40 agonist ivuxolimab in advanced cancers. TCRdb's copy holds only in-frame clones and misses some; the assay was immunoSEQ multiplex PCR. The sample lists over 6,500 clones; around 73% were seen once. The sample here was CD4+ or CD8+ T cells sorted from blood, taken in a trial of the OX40 agonist ivuxolimab. These TCRs come from an adult with an advanced solid tumor such as melanoma, head and neck, liver or kidney cancer.

V gene TRBV10-3 combines with J gene TRBJ2-6, with D tentatively TRBD1 (5 bases). Trimming took 2 bases from V and 0 from J, leaving 11 bases between them. The CDR3 runs to 17 residues. Germline lookup yields CDR1 ENHRY and CDR2 SYGVKD. DNA for the CDR3: TGTGCCATCAGTGAGCTTTTAAGGGGCTCTGGGGCCAACGTCCTGACTTTC. Translation gives CAISELLRGSGANVLTF.

This chain links TRBV7-6 with TRBJ2-7; 8 bases are shared with TRBD1. CDR1 and CDR2 (germline): SGHVS, FNYEAQ. J lost 6 bases, V lost 1 base, and 5 bases had no gene match. The length of the CDR3 is 14 residues. CDR3 sequence (DNA): TGTGCCAGCAGCTTAGTTGTTCAGGGGGCCGAGCAGTACTTC. Residues: CASSLVVQGAEQYF. The variable domain in full, with the rest retrieved from reference TRBV7-6 and TRBJ2-7, is GAGVSQSPRYKVTKRGQDVALRCDPISGHVSLYWYRQALGQGPEFLTYFNYEAQQDKSGLPNDRFSAERPEGSISTLTIQRTEQRDSAMYRCASSLVVQGAEQYFGPGTRLTVT.

This clone was found a few times. This sequence joins TRBV7-9 and TRBJ1-5; D is undetermined. V lost 5 bases, J lost 3 bases, and 14 bases lay in between. Germline V gene sequence: CDR1 SEHNR, CDR2 FQNEAQ (reference sequence). The CDR3 consists of 15 residues. The DNA for the CDR3 is TGTGCCAGCAGCCCGTCCGGGGTCTACAATCAGCCCCAGCATTTT. As protein: CASSPSGVYNQPQHF.

CDR3 amino acids: CASRQREGPREQYF. In nucleotides, the CDR3 is TGTGCCAGTAGGCAGCGGGAGGGCCCCCGGGAGCAGTACTTC. This rearrangement joins TRBV19 to TRBJ2-7; the match to TRBD2 covers 10 bases. V was clipped by 6 bases and J by 7 bases; unmatched bases: 9. The CDR3 totals 14 residues. Germline loops: CDR1 LNHDA, CDR2 SQIVND (reference sequence).

The J gene is TRBJ1-2, the V gene TRBV4-1; D ambiguous. Germline loops: CDR1 MGHRA, CDR2 YSYEKL. This CDR3 has 14 residues. V gave up 0 bases and J gave up 4 bases, with 9 bases separating them. The CDR3 sequence: CASSQDPRSYGYTF. In nucleotides, the CDR3 is TGCGCCAGCAGCCAAGATCCGAGGAGCTATGGCTACACCTTC.

The chain carries TRBV2 and TRBJ2-1; unclear D gene. The germline V gene has CDR1 SNHLY and CDR2 FYNNEI. There are 14 residues in the CDR3. V was clipped by 5 bases and J by 6 bases, with 14 bases between them. Here the CDR3 DNA reads TGTGCCAGCAGTTCCAGTCGCAGTAGCAATGAGCAGTTCTTC. It is translated as CASSSSRSSNEQFF.

The chain combines TRBV9 with TRBJ1-2; D gene ambiguous. Per the germline V gene, CDR1 is SGDLS and CDR2 is YYNGEE. V lost 5 bases and J 2 bases, leaving 10 bases between the germline ends. This CDR3 comprises 13 residues. The CDR3: CASSADGNYGYTF. The CDR3 DNA reads TGTGCCAGCAGTGCGGACGGGAACTATGGCTACACCTTC. Full variable domain (remainder filled in from reference TRBV9 and TRBJ1-2): DSGVTQTPKHLITATGQRVTLRCSPRSGDLSVYWYQQSLDQGLQFLIQYYNGEERAKGNILERFSAQQFPDLHSELNLSSLELGDSALYFCASSADGNYGYTFGSGTRLTVV.

The sample holds a few counts of this clone. This chain connects TRBV7-6 to TRBJ2-1, with TRBD2 matching over 9 bases. This CDR3 is built from 13 residues. The V gene end was trimmed by 5 bases and the J gene end by 12 bases; junction bases not matched to a gene: 8. CDR1 is SGHVS, CDR2 FNYEAQ, per germline. The chain's CDR3 is CASSPGTSSRQFF. The CDR3 DNA sequence: TGTGCCAGCAGCCCCGGGACTAGCAGCCGGCAGTTCTTC.

This clone was seen just once. The rearrangement joins TRBV9 to TRBJ1-4; 7 nucleotides line up with TRBD1. Germline V gives CDR1 SGDLS, CDR2 YYNGEE. This CDR3 has 14 amino acids. With V trimmed by 3 bases and J by 7 bases, 6 bases remained unmatched. The CDR3 spells CASSGTGRGEKLFF. CDR3 DNA: TGTGCCAGCAGCGGGACAGGCCGGGGTGAAAAACTGTTTTTT.

The chain joins TRBV4-3 to TRBJ2-5; no definite D call. With the DNA end fitting TRBJ2-7 better, the J assignment may be wrong. Per germline, CDR1 LGHNA and CDR2 YSLEER. The CDR3 consists of 14 residues. The DNA of the CDR3 is TGCGCCAGCAGCCAAGGACCGGTTTACTACGAGCAGTACTTC. This gives the protein CASSQGPVYYEQYF.

This chain links TRBV7-3 with TRBJ2-3; 12 bases are shared with TRBD2. The CDR3 covers 15 residues. Germline V lookup: CDR1 SGHTA, CDR2 FQGTGA. J was trimmed by 4 bases and V by 2 bases; bases with no gene match: 1. The CDR3 is CASSLGLAGSDTQYF. CDR3 DNA sequence: TGTGCCAGCAGCTTAGGACTAGCGGGATCAGATACGCAGTATTTT.

This clone has more than one count but fewer than ten. This chain's CDR3 is CAIGGLDSDEQFF. CDR3 coding DNA: TGTGCCATCGGGGGACTAGATTCCGATGAGCAGTTCTTC. The chain joins TRBV10-3 to TRBJ2-1; 8 positions agree with TRBD2. CDR3 size: 13 residues. The germline V gene has CDR1 ENHRY and CDR2 SYGVKD. Trimming took 8 bases from V and 8 from J; bases not matched to a gene: 8.

The chain recombines TRBV4-1 with TRBJ2-3; the D gene is possibly TRBD1 (6 bases). Germline CDR1 MGHRA, CDR2 YSYEKL. The CDR3 covers 15 residues. Trimming removed 4 bases at V and 2 bases at J, with 13 bases between. The CDR3 loop reads CASSLRTELTDTQYF. The CDR3 DNA reads TGCGCCAGCAGCCTTCGGACAGAACTCACAGATACGCAGTATTTT.

V and J are TRBV7-3 and TRBJ2-3, with D perhaps TRBD1 (6 bases). Trimming stripped 5 bases from V and 2 bases from J, with 14 bases between. The CDR3 is 15 residues long. Germline values: CDR1 SGHTA, CDR2 FQGTGA. The CDR3 sequence: CASSLTGFLTDTQYF. CDR3 nucleotide sequence: TGTGCCAGCAGCCTTACAGGGTTCCTCACAGATACGCAGTATTTT.

The chain is built from TRBV11-3 and TRBJ2-3; D ambiguous. Germline V gives CDR1 SGHNT, CDR2 YENEEA. V was cut by 2 bases and J by 4 bases, with 7 bases left in between. This CDR3 is 13 amino acids long. The CDR3 bases are TGTGCCAGCAGCTTACGAAATTCAGATACGCAGTATTTT. The encoded protein is CASSLRNSDTQYF.

Relative to its sample, this clone is medium-sized. V is TRBV7-2 and J is TRBJ2-4, with 12 nucleotides matching TRBD1. V lost 5 bases and J lost 3; bases outside the gene matches: 8. Germline V CDR1 and CDR2: SGHTA, FQGNSA. This CDR3 is built from 17 residues. The CDR3 here is CASSPGTGGRSKNIQYF. CDR3 nucleotide sequence: TGTGCCAGCAGCCCTGGGACAGGGGGCCGGAGCAAAAACATTCAGTACTTC.

The chain recombines TRBV7-9 with TRBJ1-3; D perhaps matches TRBD1 (5 bases). V dropped 2 bases and J dropped 9 bases, with 8 bases sitting between them. This CDR3 has 12 residues. Germline V gene sequence: CDR1 SEHNR, CDR2 FQNEAQ (reference sequence). The CDR3 sequence: CASSLYGGTIYF. CDR3 nucleotide sequence: TGTGCCAGCAGCTTATACGGGGGCACCATATATTTT.

This clone was seen more than once but under ten times. The rearrangement joins TRBV7-9 to TRBJ1-5; possible D gene TRBD1, 5 bases. This CDR3 has 14 residues. V dropped 5 bases and J dropped 1 base, with 9 bases sitting between them. Germline CDR1 reads SEHNR; CDR2 reads FQNEAQ (reference sequence). The CDR3 DNA is TGTGCCAGCAGCGTGGGGGACAGCAATCAGCCCCAGCATTTT. Translating it yields CASSVGDSNQPQHF.

The sample holds a few counts of this clone. The CDR3 nucleotides read TGTGCCAGCAGCTGGGGGCCTGCTGGCTACACCTTC. Translated, it gives CASSWGPAGYTF. The chain links TRBV2 to TRBJ1-2; maybe TRBD1 (6 bases). This CDR3 region has 12 residues. V shed 6 bases and J shed 7 bases, with 12 bases lying between them. Germline lookup yields CDR1 SNHLY and CDR2 FYNNEI.

The chain couples TRBV5-1 to TRBJ1-1, with D uncertain. This CDR3 is 14 amino acids long. Germline CDR1 reads SGHRS; CDR2 reads YFSETQ. The V and J ends lost 4 bases and 6 bases respectively, with 16 bases between them. CDR3 protein: CASSLTASDAEAFF. The CDR3 nucleotides are TGCGCCAGCAGCCTAACGGCGTCTGACGCTGAAGCTTTCTTT.

The V and J genes are TRBV11-1 and TRBJ1-1; D perhaps matches TRBD1 (6 bases). CDR1 is SGHAT and CDR2 is FQDESV in the germline V gene (reference sequence). V lost 2 bases and J lost 4, with 8 bases in between. The CDR3 has 13 amino acids. The CDR3 region is CASSLRGGTEAFF. DNA for the CDR3: TGTGCCAGCAGCTTAAGGGGGGGCACTGAAGCTTTCTTT.

This sequence joins TRBV5-6 and TRBJ2-7; D not certain. The germline gives CDR1 SGHDT, CDR2 YYEEEE. The CDR3 is made up of 11 amino acids. The V end was cut by 0 bases, the J end by 4 bases, with 2 bases between. The CDR3 sequence is CASSLGYEQYF. CDR3 nucleotides: TGTGCCAGCAGCTTGGGGTACGAGCAGTACTTC.